Here is one TCR beta chain with its context. Using a J-beta primer mix together with a sample-barcoded 5' primer, a second PCR was run for about 6 to 11 cycles. All cDNA molecules were each tagged by a template-switch adaptor with 12 random nucleotides. Paired-end reads containing CDR3 totaled no fewer than 2.5 million for each sample. MiXCR, run by TCRdb on the 5' RACE reads, gives a single entry per CDR3 protein. The sample comprises about 640,000 distinct CDR3 sequences, 45% to 65% of which are singletons, and 30% to 45% rests with the top ten. This entry is derived from a study of blood T cells in healthy people across ages. CDR1 SEHNR and CDR2 FQNEAQ come from the germline V gene (reference sequence). V gave up 3 bases and J gave up 4 bases; unmatched junction bases: 5. There are 14 residues in the CDR3. Per-sample yields of isolated PBMCs were at least 6 million. Per sample, at least 5 micrograms of total RNA were extracted.

The chain couples TRBV7-9 to TRBJ2-7, with 8 bases that match TRBD1. This TCR was recovered from a man between 60 and 70 years old in good health. Sample: blood. CDR3 sequence (DNA): TGTGCCAGCAGCTTTGGACAGGGCCTTTACGAGCAGTACTTC. Its protein is CASSFGQGLYEQYF.